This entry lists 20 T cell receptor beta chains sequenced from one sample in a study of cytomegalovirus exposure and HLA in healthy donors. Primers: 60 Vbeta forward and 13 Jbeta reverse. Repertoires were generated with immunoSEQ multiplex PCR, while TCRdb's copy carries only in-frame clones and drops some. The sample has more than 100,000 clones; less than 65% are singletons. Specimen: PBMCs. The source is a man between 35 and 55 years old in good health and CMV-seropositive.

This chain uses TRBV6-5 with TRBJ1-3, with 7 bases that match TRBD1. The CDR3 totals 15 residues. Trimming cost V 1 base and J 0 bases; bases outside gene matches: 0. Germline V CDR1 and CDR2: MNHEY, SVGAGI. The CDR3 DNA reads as TGTGCCAGCAGTTACTGGGACAGCTCTGGAAACACCATATATTTT. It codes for CASSYWDSSGNTIYF.

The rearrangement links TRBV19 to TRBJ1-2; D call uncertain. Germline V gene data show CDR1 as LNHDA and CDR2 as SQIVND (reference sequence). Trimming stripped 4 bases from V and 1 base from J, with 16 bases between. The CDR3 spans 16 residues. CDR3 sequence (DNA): TGTGCCAGTAGTACCGACCTCCCACGAGGTAACTATGGCTACACCTTC. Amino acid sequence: CASSTDLPRGNYGYTF. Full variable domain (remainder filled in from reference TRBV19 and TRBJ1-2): DGGITQSPKYLFRKEGQNVTLSCEQNLNHDAMYWYRQDPGQGLRLIYYSQIVNDFQKGDIAEGYSVSREKKESFPLTVTSAQKNPTAFYLCASSTDLPRGNYGYTFGSGTRLTVV.

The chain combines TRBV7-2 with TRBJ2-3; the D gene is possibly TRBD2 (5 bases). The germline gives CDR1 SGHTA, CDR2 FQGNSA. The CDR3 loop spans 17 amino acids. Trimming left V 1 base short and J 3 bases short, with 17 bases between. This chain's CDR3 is CASSLEGRLDLTDTQYF. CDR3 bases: TGTGCCAGCAGCTTAGAAGGGAGACTCGATTTGACAGATACGCAGTATTTT.

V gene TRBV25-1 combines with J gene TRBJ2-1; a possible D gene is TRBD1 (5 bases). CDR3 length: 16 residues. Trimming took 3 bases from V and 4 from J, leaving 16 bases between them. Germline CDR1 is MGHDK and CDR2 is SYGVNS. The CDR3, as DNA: TGTGCCAGCAGTGACCCACAAGGGGTTCCATACAATGAGCAGTTCTTC. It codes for CASSDPQGVPYNEQFF.

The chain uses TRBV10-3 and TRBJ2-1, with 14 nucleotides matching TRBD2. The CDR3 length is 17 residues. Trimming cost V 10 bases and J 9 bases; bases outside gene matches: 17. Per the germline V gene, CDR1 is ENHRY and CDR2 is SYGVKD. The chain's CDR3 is CATSPGPGLAGEGEQFF. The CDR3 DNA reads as TGTGCCACCAGCCCGGGACCGGGACTAGCGGGGGAGGGTGAGCAGTTCTTC.

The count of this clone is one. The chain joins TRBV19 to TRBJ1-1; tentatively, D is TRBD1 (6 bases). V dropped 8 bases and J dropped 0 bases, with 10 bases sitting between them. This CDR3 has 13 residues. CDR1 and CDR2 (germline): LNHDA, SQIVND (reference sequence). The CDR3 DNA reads TGTGCCAGTCACACAGGGATGAACACTGAAGCTTTCTTT. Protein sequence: CASHTGMNTEAFF. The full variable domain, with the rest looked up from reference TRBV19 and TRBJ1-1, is DGGITQSPKYLFRKEGQNVTLSCEQNLNHDAMYWYRQDPGQGLRLIYYSQIVNDFQKGDIAEGYSVSREKKESFPLTVTSAQKNPTAFYLCASHTGMNTEAFFGQGTRLTVV.

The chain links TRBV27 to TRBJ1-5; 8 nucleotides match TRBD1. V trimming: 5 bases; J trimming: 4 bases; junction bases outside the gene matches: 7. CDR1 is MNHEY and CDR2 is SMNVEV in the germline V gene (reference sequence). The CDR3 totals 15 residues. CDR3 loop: CASSTIQGANQPQHF. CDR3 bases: TGTGCCAGCAGTACTATCCAGGGGGCGAATCAGCCCCAGCATTTT.

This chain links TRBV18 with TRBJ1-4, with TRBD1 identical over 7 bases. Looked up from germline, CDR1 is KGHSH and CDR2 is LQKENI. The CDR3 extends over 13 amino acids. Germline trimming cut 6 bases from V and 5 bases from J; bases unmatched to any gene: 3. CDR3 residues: CASSRDSNEKLFF. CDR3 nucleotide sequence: TGTGCCAGCTCCCGGGACAGCAATGAAAAACTGTTTTTT.

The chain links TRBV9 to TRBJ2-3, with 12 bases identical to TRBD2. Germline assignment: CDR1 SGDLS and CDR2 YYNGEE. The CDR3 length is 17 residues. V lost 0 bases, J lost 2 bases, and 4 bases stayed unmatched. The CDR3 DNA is TGTGCCAGCAGCGTAGGGCTAGCGGGAGGGATCACAGATACGCAGTATTTT. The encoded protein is CASSVGLAGGITDTQYF.

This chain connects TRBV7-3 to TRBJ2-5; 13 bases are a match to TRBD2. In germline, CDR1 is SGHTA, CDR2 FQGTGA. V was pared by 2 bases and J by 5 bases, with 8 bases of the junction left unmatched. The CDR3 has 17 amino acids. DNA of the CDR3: TGTGCCAGCAGCTTAGGACTAGCGGGGGAGGAGGGGGAGACCCAGTACTTC. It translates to CASSLGLAGEEGETQYF.

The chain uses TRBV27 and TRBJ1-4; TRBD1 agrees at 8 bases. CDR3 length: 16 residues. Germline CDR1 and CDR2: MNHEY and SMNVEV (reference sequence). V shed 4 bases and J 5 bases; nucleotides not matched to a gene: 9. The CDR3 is CASSSQGARVNEKLFF. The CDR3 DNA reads TGTGCCAGCAGTTCCCAGGGGGCACGCGTCAATGAAAAACTGTTTTTT.

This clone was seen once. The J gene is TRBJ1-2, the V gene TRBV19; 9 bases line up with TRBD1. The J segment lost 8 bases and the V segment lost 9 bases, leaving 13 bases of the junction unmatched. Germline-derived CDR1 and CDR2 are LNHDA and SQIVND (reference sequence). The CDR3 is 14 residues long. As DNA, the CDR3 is TGTGCCAGCAAAAGACAGGGGGATCAATGGGGCTACACCTTC. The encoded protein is CASKRQGDQWGYTF.

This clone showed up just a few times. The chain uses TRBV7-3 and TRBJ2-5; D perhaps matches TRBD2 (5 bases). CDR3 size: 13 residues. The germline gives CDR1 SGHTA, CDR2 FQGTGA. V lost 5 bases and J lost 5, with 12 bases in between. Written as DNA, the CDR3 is TGTGCCAGCAGCACGGGGAGTGGGGAGACCCAGTACTTC. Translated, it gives CASSTGSGETQYF.

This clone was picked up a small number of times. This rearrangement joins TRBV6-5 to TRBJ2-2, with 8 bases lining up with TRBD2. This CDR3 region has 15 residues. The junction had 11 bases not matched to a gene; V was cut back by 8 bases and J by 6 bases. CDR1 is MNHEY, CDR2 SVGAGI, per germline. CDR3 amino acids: CASHRGGAGAGELFF. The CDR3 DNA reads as TGTGCCAGCCATCGGGGGGGGGCTGGGGCCGGGGAGCTGTTTTTT.

For the CDR3, the DNA is TGTGCCAGCAGCTTGGGAGCGACAGGGCTGACAGATACGCAGTATTTT. Translation: CASSLGATGLTDTQYF. The chain is built from TRBV5-6 and TRBJ2-3; 7 bases agree with TRBD1. Unmatched junction bases numbered 7, after V lost 0 bases and J lost 3 bases. This CDR3 is built from 16 residues. The V gene's germline CDR1 is SGHDT and CDR2 YYEEEE.

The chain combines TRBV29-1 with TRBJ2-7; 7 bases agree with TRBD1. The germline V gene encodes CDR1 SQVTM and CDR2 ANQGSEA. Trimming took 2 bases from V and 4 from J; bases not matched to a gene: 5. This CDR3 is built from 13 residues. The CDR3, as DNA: TGCAGCGTTGAAACTACAGGGGTTTACGAGCAGTACTTC. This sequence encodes CSVETTGVYEQYF.

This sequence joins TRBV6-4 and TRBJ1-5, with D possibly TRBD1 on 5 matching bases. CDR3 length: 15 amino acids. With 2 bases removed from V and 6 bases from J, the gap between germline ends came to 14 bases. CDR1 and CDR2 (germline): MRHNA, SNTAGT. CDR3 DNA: TGTGCCAGCAGTGACACCAACACCGGGGGTCAGCCCCAGCATTTT. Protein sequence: CASSDTNTGGQPQHF.

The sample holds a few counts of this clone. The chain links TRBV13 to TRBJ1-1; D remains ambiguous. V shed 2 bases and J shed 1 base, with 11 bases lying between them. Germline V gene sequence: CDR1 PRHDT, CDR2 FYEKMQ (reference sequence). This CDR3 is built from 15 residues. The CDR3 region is CASSLSFLWNTEAFF. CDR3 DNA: TGTGCCAGCAGCTTATCTTTTCTCTGGAACACTGAAGCTTTCTTT.

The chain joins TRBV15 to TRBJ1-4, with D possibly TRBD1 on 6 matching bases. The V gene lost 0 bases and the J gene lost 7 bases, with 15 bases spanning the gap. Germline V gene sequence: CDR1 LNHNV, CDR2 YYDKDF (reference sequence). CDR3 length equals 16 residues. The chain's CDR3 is CATSRDSPFRGEKLFF. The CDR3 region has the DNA TGTGCCACCAGCAGAGACTCCCCATTCAGGGGTGAAAAACTGTTTTTT.

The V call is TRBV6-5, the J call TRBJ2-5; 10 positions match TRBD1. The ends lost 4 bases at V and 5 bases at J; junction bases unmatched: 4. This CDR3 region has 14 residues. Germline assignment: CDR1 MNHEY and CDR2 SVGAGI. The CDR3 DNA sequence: TGTGCCAGCAGTTCGGACAGGGGGTCGGAGACCCAGTACTTC. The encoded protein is CASSSDRGSETQYF.